This TCR beta chain was retrieved from a study of blood T cell repertoires in COVID-19. In the study overall: Some COVID-19 samples were acute and others convalescent; all came from the United States, Italy and Spain. PBMCs, B-cell-depleted T cells, or T cells provided the cDNA or gDNA that made up the material.

Original handling: Estimates of nucleated cell counts were drawn from the amplification of reference gene primers. Generated by immunoSEQ multiplex PCR, the TCRdb table keeps only in-frame clones and is missing some. V, J and clone size derive from that table, while D and trimming were established from the DNA sequence. The table shows tens of thousands of clones, with roughly nine tenths occurring only once. This TCR came from a man between 60 and 75 years old with acute or convalescent COVID-19. The sequencing sample was made of peripheral blood.

The CDR3 here is CASSSRAPLNYGYTF. CDR3 DNA sequence: TGTGCCAGCAGCAGCAGGGCTCCACTTAACTATGGCTACACCTTC. The genes are TRBV21-1 and TRBJ1-2; TRBD1 is the table's D call and was not checked against the DNA. TRBV21-1 is a known pseudogene. The CDR3 has 15 amino acids.